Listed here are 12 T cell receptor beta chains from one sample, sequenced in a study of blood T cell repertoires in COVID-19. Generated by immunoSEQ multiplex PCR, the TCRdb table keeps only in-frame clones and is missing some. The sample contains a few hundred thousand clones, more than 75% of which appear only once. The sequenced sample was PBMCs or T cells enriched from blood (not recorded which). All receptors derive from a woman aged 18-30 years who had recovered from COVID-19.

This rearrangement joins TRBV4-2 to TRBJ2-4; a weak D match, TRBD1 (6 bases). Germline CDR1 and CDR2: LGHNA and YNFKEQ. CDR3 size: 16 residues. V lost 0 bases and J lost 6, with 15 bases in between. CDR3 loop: CASSQDRAGVGNIQYF. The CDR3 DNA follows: TGTGCCAGCAGCCAAGATCGGGCAGGGGTGGGAAACATTCAGTACTTC.

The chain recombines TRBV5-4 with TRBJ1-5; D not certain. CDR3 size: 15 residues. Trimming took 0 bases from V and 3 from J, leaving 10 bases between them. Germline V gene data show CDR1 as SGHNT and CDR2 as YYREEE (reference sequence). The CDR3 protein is CASSLGAGNNQPQHF. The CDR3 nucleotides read TGTGCCAGCAGCTTGGGGGCGGGAAACAATCAGCCCCAGCATTTT.

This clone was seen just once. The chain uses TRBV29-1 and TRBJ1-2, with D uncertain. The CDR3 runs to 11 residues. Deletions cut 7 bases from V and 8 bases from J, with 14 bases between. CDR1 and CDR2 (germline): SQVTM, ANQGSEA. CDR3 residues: CSGFEGNGYTF. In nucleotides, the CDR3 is TGCAGCGGCTTTGAGGGAAACGGCTACACCTTC. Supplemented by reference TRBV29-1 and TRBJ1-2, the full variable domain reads SAVISQKPSRDICQRGTSLTIQCQVDSQVTMMFWYRQQPGQSLTLIATANQGSEATYESGFVIDKFPISRPNLTFSTLTVSNMSPEDSSIYLCSGFEGNGYTFGSGTRLTVV.

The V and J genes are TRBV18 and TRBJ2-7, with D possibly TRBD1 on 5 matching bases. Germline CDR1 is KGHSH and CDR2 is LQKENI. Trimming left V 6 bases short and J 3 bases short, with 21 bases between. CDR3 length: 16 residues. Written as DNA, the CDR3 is TGTGCCAGCTCTCGTGGGGCACCCCCGAGCTACTACGAGCAGTACTTC. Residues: CASSRGAPPSYYEQYF.

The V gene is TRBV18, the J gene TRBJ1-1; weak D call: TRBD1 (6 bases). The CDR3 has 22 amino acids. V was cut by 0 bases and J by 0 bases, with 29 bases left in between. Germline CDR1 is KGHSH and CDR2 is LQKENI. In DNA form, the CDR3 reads TGTGCCAGCTCACCACCATCCAGGGGCGGATTTCCCGCGATTTGGATGAACACTGAAGCTTTCTTT. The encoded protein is CASSPPSRGGFPAIWMNTEAFF.

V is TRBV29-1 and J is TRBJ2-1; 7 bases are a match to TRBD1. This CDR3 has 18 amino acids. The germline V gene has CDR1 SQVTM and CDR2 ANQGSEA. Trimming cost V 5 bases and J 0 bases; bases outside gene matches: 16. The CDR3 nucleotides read TGCAGCGTTTTCGTAGGGGGCCCAATCCAAAGCTCCTACAATGAGCAGTTCTTC. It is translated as CSVFVGGPIQSSYNEQFF.

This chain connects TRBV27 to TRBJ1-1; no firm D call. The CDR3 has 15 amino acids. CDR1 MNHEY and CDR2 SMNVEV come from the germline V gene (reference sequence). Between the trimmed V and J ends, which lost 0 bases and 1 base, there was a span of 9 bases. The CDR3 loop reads CASSLSWAANTEAFF. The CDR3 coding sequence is TGTGCCAGCAGTTTATCCTGGGCCGCGAACACTGAAGCTTTCTTT.

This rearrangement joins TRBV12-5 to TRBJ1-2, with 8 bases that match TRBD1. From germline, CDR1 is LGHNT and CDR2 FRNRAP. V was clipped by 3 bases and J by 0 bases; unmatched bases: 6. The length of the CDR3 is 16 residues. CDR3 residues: CASGFQGQAANYGYTF. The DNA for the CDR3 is TGTGCTAGTGGTTTCCAGGGACAGGCCGCTAACTATGGCTACACCTTC.

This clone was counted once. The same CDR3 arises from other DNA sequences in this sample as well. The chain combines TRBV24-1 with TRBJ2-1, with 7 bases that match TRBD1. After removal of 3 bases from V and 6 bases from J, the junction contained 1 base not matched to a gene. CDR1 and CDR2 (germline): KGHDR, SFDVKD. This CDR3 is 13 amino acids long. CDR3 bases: TGTGCCACCAGTGATGACAGGGTCAATGAGCAGTTCTTC. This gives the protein CATSDDRVNEQFF.

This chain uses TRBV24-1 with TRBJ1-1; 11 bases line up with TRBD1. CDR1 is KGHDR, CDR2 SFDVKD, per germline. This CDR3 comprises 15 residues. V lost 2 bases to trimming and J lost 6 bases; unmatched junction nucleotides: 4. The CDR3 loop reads CATSDSRTGGSEAFF. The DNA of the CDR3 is TGTGCCACCAGTGATTCCCGGACAGGGGGCTCTGAAGCTTTCTTT.

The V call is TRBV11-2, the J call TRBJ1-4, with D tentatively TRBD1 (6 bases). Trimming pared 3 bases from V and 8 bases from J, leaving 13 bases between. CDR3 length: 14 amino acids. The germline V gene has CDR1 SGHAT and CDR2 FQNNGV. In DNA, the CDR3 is TGTGCCAGCAGCTTGGATAGGACAGCCGAAAAACTGTTTTTT. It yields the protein CASSLDRTAEKLFF.

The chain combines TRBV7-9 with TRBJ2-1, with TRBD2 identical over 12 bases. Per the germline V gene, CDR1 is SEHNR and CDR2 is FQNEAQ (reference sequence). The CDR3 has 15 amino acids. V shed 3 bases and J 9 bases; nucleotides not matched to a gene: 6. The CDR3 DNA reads TGTGCCAGCAGCTTTGGCCTAGCGGGAGGGGGTGAGCAGTTCTTC. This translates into CASSFGLAGGGEQFF.